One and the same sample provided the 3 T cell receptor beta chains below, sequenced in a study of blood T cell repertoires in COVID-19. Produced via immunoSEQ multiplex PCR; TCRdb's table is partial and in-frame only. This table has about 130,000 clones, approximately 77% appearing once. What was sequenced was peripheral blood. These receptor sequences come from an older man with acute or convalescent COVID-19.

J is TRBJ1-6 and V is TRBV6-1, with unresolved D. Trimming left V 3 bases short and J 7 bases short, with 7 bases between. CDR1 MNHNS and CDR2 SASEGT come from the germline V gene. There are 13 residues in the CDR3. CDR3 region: CASSDRRNSPLHF. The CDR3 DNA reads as TGTGCCAGCAGTGACAGGAGGAATTCACCCCTCCACTTT.

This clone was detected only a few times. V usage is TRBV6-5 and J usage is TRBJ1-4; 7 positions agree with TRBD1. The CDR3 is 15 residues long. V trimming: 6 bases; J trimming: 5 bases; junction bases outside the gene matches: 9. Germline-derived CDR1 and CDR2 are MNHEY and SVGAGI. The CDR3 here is CASREGGRGNEKLFF. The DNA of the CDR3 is TGTGCCAGCAGGGAGGGGGGCAGGGGGAATGAAAAACTGTTTTTT.

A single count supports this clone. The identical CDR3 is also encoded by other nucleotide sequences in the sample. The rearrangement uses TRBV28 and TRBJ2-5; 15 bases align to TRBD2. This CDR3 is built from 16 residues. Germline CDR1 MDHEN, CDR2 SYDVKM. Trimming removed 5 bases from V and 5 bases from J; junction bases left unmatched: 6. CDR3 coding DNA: TGTGCCAGCAGTCCGGGACTAGCGGGGGGCAGGGAGACCCAGTACTTC. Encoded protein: CASSPGLAGGRETQYF.